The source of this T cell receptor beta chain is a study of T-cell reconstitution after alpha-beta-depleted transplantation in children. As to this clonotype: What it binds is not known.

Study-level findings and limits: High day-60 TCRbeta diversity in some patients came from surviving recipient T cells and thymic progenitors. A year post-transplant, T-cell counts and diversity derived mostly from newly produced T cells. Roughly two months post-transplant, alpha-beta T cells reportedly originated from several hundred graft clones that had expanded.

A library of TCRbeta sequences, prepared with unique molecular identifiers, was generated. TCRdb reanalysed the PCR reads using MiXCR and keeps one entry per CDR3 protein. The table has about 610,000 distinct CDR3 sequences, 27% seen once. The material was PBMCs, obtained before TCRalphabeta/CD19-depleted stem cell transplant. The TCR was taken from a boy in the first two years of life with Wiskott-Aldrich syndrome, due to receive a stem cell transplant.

The CDR3 reads CASSLDGHREYGYTF. Written as DNA, the CDR3 is TGCGCCAGCAGCTTGGACGGACACCGGGAGTATGGCTACACCTTC. The chain joins TRBV5-1 to TRBJ1-2; D is perhaps TRBD1 (5 bases). In germline, CDR1 is SGHRS, CDR2 YFSETQ. V was clipped by 0 bases and J by 5 bases, with 14 bases between them. The CDR3 covers 15 residues.